Presented here are 3 T cell receptor beta chains from one specimen sequenced in a study of OX40 agonist ivuxolimab in advanced cancers. The table came from immunoSEQ multiplex PCR; TCRdb's copy has only in-frame clones and leaves some out. The sample holds tens of thousands of clones, 80% to 95% seen once. Sequenced here: CD4+ or CD8+ T cells sorted from blood, sampled in a trial of the OX40 agonist ivuxolimab. These receptors originate from an adult with an advanced solid tumor such as melanoma, head and neck, liver or kidney cancer.

V gene TRBV11-2 combines with J gene TRBJ2-2, with unresolved D. This CDR3 is 12 amino acids long. Germline-derived CDR1 and CDR2 are SGHAT and FQNNGV. V was clipped by 1 base and J by 8 bases, with 5 bases between them. The CDR3 loop reads CASSLGFGELFF. The CDR3 DNA sequence: TGTGCCAGCAGCTTAGGATTTGGGGAGCTGTTTTTT.

J is TRBJ2-1 and V is TRBV7-2, with D unclear. Germline V gene sequence: CDR1 SGHTA, CDR2 FQGNSA. This CDR3 is built from 13 residues. V was pared by 5 bases and J by 8 bases, with 13 bases between. DNA of the CDR3: TGTGCCAGCAGCCCGAAATCTCTCGATGAGCAGTTCTTC. It translates to CASSPKSLDEQFF.

J is TRBJ2-1 and V is TRBV7-3, with 11 bases identical to TRBD2. Germline assignment: CDR1 SGHTA and CDR2 FQGTGA. The CDR3 runs 16 residues. Unmatched junction bases numbered 3, after V lost 0 bases and J lost 5 bases. Here the CDR3 DNA reads TGTGCCAGCAGCTTAACGCAGGGACTAGCGGACAATGAGCAGTTCTTC. This translates into CASSLTQGLADNEQFF.